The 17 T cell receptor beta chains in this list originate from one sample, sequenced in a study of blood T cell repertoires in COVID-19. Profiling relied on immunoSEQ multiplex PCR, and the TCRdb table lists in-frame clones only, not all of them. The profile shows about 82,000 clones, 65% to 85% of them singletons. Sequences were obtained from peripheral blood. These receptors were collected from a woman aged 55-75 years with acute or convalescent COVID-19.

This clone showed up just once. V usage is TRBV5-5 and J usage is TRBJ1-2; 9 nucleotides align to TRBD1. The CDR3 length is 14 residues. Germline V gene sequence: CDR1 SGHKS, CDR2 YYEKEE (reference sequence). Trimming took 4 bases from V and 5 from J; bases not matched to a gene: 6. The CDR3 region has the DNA TGTGCCAGCAGCGAGGGACAGGGAAATTATGGCTACACCTTC. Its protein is CASSEGQGNYGYTF.

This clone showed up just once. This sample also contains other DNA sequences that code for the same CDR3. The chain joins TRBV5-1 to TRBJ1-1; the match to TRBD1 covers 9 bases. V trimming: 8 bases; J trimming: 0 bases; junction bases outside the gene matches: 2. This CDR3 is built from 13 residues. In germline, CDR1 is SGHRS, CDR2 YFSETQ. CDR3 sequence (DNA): TGCGCCAGTGGACAGGGGATGAACACTGAAGCTTTCTTT. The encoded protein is CASGQGMNTEAFF.

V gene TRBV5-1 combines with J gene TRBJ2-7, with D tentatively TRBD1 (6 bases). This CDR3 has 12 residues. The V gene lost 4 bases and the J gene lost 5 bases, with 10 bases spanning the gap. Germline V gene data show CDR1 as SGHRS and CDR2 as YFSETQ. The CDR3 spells CASSPRTDEQYF. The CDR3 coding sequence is TGCGCCAGCAGCCCCCGGACAGACGAGCAGTACTTC.

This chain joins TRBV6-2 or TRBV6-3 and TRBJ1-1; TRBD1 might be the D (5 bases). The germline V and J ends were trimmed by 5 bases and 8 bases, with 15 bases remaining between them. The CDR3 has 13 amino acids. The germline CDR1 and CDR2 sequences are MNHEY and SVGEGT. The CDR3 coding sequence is TGTGCCAGCAGTGACCCGGGGGTTCGGGAAGCTTTCTTT. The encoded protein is CASSDPGVREAFF.

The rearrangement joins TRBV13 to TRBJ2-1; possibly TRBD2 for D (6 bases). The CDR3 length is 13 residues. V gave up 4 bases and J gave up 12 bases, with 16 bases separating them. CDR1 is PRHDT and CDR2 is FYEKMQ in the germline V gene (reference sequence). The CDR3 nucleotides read TGTGCCAGCAGCTCAAGGGCCAGGGAGGTGCAGTTCTTC. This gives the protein CASSSRAREVQFF.

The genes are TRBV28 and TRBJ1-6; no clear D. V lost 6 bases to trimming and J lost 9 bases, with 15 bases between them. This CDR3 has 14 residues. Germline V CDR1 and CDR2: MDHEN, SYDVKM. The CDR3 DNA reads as TGTGCCAGCAGCTTAACGGGGATAGGTTCACCCCTCCACTTT. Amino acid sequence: CASSLTGIGSPLHF.

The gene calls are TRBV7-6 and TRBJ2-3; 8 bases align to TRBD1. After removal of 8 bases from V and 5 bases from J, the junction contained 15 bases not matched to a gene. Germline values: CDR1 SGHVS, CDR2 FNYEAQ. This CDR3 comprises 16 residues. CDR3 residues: CASSARGQGVRDTQYF. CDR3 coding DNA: TGTGCCAGCTCGGCGAGAGGACAGGGAGTAAGAGATACGCAGTATTTT.

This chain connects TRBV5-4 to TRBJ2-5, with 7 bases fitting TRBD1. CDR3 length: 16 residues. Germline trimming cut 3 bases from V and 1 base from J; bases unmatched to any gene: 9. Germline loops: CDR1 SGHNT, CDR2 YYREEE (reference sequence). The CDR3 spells CASSYGQALLQETQYF. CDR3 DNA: TGTGCCAGCAGCTACGGACAGGCATTACTCCAAGAGACCCAGTACTTC.

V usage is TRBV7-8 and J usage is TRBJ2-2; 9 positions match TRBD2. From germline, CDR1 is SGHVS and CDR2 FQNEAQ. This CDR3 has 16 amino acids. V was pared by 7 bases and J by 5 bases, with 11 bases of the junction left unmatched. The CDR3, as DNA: TGTGCCAGCATCCAAAGGCGCCTAGCGGGGACCGGGGAGCTGTTTTTT. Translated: CASIQRRLAGTGELFF. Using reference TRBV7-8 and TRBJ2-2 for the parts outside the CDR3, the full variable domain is GAGVSQSPRYKVAKRGQDVALRCDPISGHVSLFWYQQALGQGPEFLTYFQNEAQLDKSGLPSDRFFAERPEGSVSTLKIQRTQQEDSAVYLCASIQRRLAGTGELFFGEGSRLTVL.

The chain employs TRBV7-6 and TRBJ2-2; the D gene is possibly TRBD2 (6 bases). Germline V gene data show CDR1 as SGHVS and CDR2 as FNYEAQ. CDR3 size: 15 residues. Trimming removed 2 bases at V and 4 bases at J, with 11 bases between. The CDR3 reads CASSLSERATGELFF. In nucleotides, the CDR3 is TGTGCCAGCAGCTTATCTGAGCGGGCCACCGGGGAGCTGTTTTTT.

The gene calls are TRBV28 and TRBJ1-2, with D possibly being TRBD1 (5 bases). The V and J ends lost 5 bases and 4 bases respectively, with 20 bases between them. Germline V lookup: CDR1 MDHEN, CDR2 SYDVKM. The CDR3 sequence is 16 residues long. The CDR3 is CASSLRDPTTSYGYTF. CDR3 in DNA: TGTGCCAGCAGTCTCAGGGATCCAACTACCTCCTATGGCTACACCTTC.

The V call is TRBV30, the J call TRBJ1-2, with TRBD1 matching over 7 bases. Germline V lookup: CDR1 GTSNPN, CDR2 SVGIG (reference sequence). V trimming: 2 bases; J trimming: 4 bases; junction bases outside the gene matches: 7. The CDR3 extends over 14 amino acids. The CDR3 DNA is TGTGCCTGGAGTAAAGGAGGGGGCGGCTATGGCTACACCTTC. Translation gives CAWSKGGGGYGYTF.

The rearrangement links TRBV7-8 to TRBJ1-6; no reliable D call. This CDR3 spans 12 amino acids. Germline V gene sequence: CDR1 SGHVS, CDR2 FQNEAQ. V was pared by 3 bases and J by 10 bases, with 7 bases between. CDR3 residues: CASSFPVSPLHF. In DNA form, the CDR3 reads TGTGCCAGCAGCTTCCCAGTCTCACCCCTCCACTTT.

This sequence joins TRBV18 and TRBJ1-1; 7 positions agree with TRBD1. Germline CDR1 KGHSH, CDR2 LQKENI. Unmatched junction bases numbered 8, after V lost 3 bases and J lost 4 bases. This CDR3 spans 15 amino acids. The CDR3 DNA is TGTGCCAGCTCACCGCGGACAGGAGGGGGCACTGAAGCTTTCTTT. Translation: CASSPRTGGGTEAFF.

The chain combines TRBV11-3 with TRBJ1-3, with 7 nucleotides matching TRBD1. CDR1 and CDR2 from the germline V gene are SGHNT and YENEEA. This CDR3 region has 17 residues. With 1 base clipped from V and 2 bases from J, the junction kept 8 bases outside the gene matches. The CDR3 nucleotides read TGTGCCAGCAGCTTAGGCCCAACAGGGGTTGCTGGAAACACCATATATTTT. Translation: CASSLGPTGVAGNTIYF.

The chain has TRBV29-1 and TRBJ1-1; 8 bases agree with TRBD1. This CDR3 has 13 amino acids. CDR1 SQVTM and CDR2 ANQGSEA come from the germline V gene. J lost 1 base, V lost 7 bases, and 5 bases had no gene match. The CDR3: CSGDRSSNTEAFF. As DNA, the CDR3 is TGCAGCGGGGACAGGTCCTCGAACACTGAAGCTTTCTTT.

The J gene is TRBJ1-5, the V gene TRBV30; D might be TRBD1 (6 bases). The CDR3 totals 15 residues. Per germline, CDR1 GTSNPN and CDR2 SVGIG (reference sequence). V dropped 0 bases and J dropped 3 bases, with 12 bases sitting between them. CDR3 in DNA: TGTGCCTGGAGTGTGGTGACAGGAGACAATCAGCCCCAGCATTTT. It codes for CAWSVVTGDNQPQHF.